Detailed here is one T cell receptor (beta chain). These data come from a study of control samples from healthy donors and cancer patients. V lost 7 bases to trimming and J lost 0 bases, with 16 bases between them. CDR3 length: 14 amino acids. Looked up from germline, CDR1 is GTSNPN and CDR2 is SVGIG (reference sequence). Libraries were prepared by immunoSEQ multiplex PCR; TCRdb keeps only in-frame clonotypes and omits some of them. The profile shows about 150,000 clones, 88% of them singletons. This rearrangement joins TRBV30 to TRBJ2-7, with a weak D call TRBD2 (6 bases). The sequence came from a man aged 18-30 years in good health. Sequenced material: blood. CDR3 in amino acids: CAFTVTRDSYEQYF. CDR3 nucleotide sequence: TGTGCCTTCACAGTGACTAGGGACTCCTACGAGCAGTACTTC.